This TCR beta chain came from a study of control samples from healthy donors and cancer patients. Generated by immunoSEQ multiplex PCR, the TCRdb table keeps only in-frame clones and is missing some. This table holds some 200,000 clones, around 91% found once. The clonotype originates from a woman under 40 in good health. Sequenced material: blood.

In DNA, the CDR3 is TGTGCCAGTAGTGTCCGACAGGGGGCGGATGAAAAACTGTTTTTT. Translated: CASSVRQGADEKLFF. The rearrangement links TRBV19 to TRBJ1-4, with 10 bases aligning to TRBD1. This CDR3 contains 15 residues. The germline CDR1 and CDR2 sequences are LNHDA and SQIVND (reference sequence). Trimming took 5 bases from V and 6 from J; bases not matched to a gene: 6.